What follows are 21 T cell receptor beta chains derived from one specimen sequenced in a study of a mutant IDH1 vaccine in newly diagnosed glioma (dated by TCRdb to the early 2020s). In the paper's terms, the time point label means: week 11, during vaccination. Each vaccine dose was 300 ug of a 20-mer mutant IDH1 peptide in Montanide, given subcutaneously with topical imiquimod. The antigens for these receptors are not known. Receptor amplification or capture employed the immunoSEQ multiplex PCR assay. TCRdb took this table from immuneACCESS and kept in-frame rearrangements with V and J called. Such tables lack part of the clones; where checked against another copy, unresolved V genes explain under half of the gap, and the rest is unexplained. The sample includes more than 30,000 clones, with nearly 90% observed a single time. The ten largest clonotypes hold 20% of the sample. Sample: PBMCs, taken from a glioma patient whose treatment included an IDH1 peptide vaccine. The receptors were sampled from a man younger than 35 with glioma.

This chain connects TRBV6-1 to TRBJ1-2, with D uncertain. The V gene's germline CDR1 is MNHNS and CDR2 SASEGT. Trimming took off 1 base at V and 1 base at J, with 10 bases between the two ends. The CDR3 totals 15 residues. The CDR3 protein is CASSEEVRNNYGYTF. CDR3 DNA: TGTGCCAGCAGTGAAGAGGTCAGGAATAACTATGGCTACACCTTC.

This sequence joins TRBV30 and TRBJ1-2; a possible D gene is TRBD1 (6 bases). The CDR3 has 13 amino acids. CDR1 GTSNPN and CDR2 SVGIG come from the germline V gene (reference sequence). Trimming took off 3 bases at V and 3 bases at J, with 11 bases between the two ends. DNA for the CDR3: TGTGCCTGGAGGGTACAGGGTGACTATGGCTACACCTTC. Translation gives CAWRVQGDYGYTF.

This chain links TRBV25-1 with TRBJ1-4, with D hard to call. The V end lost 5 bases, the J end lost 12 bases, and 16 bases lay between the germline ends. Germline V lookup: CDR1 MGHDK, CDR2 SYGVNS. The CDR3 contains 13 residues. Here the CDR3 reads CASSYEDYTELFF. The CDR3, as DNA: TGTGCCAGCAGTTACGAGGATTACACCGAACTGTTTTTT.

CDR3: CASSDTGDQPQHF. In DNA form, the CDR3 reads TGTGCCAGCAGTGACACAGGGGATCAGCCCCAGCATTTT. The chain couples TRBV6-5 to TRBJ1-5; 7 bases line up with TRBD1. J was trimmed by 5 bases and V by 5 bases; bases with no gene match: 3. CDR3 length equals 13 residues. Germline CDR1 MNHEY, CDR2 SVGAGI.

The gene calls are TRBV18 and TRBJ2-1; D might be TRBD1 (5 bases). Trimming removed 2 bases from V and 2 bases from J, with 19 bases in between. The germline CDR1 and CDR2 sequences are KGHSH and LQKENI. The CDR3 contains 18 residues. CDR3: CASSPVRQTGATYNEQFF. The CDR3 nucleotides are TGTGCCAGCTCACCAGTGCGCCAAACAGGTGCCACCTACAATGAGCAGTTCTTC. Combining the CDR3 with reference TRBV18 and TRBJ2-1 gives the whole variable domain NAGVMQNPRHLVRRRGQEARLRCSPMKGHSHVYWYRQLPEEGLKFMVYLQKENIIDESGMPKERFSAEFPKEGPSILRIQQVVRGDSAAYFCASSPVRQTGATYNEQFFGPGTRLTVL.

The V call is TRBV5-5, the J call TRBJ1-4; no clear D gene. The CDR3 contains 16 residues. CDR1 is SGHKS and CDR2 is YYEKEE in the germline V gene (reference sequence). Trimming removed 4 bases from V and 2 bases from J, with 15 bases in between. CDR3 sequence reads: CASSEGSRATNEKLFF. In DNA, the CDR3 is TGTGCCAGCAGCGAGGGATCCCGGGCGACTAATGAAAAACTGTTTTTT.

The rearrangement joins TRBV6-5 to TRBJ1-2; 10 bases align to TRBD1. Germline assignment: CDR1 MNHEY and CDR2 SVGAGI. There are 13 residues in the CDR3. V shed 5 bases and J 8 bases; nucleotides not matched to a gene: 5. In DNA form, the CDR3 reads TGTGCCAGCAGTAGAGGGACAGGGGACGGCTACACCTTC. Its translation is CASSRGTGDGYTF.

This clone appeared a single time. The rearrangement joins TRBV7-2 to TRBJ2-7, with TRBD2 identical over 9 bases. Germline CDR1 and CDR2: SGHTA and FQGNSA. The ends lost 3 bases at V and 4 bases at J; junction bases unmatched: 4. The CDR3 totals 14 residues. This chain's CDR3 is CASSFGAGGYEQYF. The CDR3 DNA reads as TGTGCCAGCAGCTTCGGAGCGGGAGGTTACGAGCAGTACTTC.

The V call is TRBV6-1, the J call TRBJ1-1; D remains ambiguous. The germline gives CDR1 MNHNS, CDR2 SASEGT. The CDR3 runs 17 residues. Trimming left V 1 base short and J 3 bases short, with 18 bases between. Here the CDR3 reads CASSEVVYGDQDTEAFF. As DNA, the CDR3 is TGTGCCAGCAGTGAAGTGGTTTACGGGGATCAGGACACTGAAGCTTTCTTT.

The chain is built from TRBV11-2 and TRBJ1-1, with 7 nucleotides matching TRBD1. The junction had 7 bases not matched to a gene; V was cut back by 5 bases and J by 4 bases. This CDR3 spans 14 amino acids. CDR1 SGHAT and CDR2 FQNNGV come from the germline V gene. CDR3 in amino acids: CASSPLTGLTEAFF. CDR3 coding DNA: TGTGCCAGCAGCCCCCTGACAGGGCTCACTGAAGCTTTCTTT.

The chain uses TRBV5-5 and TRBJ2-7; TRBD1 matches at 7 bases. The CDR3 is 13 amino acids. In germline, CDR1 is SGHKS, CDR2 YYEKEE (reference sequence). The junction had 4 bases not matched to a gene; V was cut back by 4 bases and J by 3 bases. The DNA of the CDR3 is TGTGCCAGCAGCATCCGGGACAGCTACGAGCAGTACTTC. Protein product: CASSIRDSYEQYF.

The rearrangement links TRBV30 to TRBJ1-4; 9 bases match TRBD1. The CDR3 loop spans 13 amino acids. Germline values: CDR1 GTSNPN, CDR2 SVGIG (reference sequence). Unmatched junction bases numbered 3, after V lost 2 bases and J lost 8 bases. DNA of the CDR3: TGTGCCTGGAGTCTAGGACAGGGGGAAAAACTGTTTTTT. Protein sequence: CAWSLGQGEKLFF.

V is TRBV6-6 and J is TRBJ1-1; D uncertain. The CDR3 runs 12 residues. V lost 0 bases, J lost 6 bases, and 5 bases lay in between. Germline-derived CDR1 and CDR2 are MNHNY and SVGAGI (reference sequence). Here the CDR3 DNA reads TGTGCCAGCAGTTACTCGACGGCTGAAGCTTTCTTT. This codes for CASSYSTAEAFF.

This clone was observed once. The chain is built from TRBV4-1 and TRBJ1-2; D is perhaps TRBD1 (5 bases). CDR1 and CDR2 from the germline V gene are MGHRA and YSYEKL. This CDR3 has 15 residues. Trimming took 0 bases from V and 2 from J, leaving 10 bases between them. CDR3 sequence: CASSQDAGTNYGYTF. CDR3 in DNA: TGCGCCAGCAGCCAAGACGCGGGGACCAACTATGGCTACACCTTC.

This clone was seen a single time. CDR3 DNA sequence: TGTGCCAGCAGCTTAGCCGGGACAGGGGAGTCACAGGGCTACACCTTC. Its translation is CASSLAGTGESQGYTF. The genes are TRBV7-2 and TRBJ1-2; TRBD1 aligns across 10 bases. This CDR3 contains 16 residues. Germline CDR1 SGHTA, CDR2 FQGNSA. The V and J ends lost 0 bases and 8 bases, in that order; junction bases with no gene match: 9.

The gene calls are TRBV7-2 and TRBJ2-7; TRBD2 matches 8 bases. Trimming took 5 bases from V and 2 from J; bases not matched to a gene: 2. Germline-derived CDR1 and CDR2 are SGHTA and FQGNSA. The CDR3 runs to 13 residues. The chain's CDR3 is CASSHSGTYEQYF. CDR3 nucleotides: TGTGCCAGCAGCCATAGCGGGACCTACGAGCAGTACTTC.

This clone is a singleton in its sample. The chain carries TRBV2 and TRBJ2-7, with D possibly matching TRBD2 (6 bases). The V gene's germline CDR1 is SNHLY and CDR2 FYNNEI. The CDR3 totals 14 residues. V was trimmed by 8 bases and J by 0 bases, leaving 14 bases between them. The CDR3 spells CASRGTDSSYEQYF. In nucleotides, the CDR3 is TGTGCCAGCCGCGGGACTGATAGCTCCTACGAGCAGTACTTC.

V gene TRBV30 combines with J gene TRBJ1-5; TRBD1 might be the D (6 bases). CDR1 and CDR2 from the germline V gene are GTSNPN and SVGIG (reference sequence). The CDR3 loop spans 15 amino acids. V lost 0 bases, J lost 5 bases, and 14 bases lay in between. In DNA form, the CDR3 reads TGTGCCTGGAGTGTAGGGGCAGGGGTTGATCAGCCCCAGCATTTT. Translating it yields CAWSVGAGVDQPQHF.

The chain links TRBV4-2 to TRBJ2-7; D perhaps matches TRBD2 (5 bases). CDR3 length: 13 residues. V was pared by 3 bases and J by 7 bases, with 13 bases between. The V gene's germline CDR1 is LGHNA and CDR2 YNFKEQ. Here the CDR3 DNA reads TGTGCCAGCAGCCAGGACTCTTTCGGGGAGCAGTACTTC. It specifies CASSQDSFGEQYF.

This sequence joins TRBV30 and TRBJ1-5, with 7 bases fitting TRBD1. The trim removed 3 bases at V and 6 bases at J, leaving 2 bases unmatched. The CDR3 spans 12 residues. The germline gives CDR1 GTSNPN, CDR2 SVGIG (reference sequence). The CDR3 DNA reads TGTGCCTGGAGCGAGGGGGCTCAGCCCCAGCATTTT. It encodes CAWSEGAQPQHF.

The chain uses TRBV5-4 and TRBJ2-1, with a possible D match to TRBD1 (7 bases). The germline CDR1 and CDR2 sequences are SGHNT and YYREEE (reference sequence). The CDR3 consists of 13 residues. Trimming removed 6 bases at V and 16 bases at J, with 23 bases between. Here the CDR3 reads CASTSIAGTDAFF. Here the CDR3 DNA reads TGTGCCAGCACCTCGATCGCGGGGACAGACGCCTTCTTC.